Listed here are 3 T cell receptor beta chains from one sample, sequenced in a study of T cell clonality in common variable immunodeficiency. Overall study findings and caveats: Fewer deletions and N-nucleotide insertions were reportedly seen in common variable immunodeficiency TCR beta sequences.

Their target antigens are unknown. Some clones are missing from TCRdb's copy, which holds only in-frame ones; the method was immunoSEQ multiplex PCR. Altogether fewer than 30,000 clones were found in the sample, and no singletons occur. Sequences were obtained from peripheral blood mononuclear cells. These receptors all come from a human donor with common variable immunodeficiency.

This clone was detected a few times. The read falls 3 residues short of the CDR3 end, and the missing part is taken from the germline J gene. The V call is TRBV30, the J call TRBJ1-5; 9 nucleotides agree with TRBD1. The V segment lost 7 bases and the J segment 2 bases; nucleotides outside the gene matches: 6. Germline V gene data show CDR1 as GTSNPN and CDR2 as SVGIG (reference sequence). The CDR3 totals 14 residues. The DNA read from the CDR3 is TGTGCCTCTTCCGGGACAGGGCGCAATCAGCCC. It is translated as CASSGTGRNQP. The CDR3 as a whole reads CASSGTGRNQPQHF. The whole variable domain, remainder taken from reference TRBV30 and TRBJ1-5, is SQTIHQWPATLVQPVGSPLSLECTVEGTSNPNLYWYRQAAGRGLQLLFYSVGIGQISSEVPQNLSASRPQDRQFILSSKKLLLSDSGFYLCASSGTGRNQPQHFGDGTRLSIL.

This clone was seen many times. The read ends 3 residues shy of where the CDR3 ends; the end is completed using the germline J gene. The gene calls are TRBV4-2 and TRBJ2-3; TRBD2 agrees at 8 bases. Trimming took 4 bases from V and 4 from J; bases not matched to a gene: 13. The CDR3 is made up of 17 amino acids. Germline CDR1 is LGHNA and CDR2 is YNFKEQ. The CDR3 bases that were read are TGTGCCAGCAGCCTAACGGGACTCCCCGGGAGGGCAGATACG. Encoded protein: CASSLTGLPGRADT. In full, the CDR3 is CASSLTGLPGRADTQYF.

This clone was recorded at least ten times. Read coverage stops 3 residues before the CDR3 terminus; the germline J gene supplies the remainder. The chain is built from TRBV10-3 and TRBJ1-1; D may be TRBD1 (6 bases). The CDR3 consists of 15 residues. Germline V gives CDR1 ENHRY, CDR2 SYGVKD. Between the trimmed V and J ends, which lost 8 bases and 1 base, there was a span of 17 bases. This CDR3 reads CAIAGAGVRNTEAFF. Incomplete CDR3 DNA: TGTGCCATCGCGGGGGCAGGGGTCCGGAACACTGAA.